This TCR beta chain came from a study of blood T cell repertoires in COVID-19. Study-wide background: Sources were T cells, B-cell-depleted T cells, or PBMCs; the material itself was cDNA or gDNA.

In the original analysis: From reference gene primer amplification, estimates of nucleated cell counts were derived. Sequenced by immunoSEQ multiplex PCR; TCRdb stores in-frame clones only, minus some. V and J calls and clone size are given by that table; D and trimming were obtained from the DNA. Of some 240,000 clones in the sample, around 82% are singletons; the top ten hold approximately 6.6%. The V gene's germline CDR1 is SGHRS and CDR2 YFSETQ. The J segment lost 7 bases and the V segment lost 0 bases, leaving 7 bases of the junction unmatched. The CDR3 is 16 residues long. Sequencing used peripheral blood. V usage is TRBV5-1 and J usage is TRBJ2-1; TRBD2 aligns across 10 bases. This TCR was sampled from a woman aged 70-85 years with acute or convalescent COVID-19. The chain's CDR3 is CASSLGAGGRINEQFF. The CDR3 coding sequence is TGCGCCAGCAGCTTGGGAGCGGGGGGGCGAATAAATGAGCAGTTCTTC.